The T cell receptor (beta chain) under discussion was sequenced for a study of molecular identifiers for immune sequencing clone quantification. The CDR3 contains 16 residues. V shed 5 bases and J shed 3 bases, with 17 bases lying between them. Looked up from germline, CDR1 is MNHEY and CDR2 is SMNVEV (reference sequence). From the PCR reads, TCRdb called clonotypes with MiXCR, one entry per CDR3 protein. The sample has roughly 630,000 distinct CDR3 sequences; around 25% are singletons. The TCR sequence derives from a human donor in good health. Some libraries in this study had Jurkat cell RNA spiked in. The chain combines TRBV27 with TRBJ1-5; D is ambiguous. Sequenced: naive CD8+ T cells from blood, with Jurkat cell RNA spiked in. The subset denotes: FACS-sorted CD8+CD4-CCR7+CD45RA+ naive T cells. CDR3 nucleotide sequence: TGTGCCAGCAGTGAGGGAACAGACGGTTACAATCAGCCCCAGCATTTT. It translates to CASSEGTDGYNQPQHF.